This T cell receptor beta chain was sequenced during a study of T cells expressing NK-cell markers. Study-wide background: It was from sorted CD3+CD56+NKG2C+, CD3+CD56+NKG2C- and CD3+CD56-NKG2C+ T cells that TCR beta repertoires came.

Germline CDR1 PRHDT, CDR2 FYEKMQ (reference sequence). There are 11 residues in the CDR3. Reprocessing the 5' RACE reads, TCRdb reports a single entry for every CDR3 protein and omits DNA. Its listing shows about 410,000 distinct CDR3 sequences. Input material: blood T cells: a sorted CD56 or NKG2C T cell subset, CD4+ or CD8+ T cells, or bulk PBMC T cells (not recorded which). The sequence was obtained from a woman between 45 and 65 years old in good health. The V and J genes are TRBV13 and TRBJ2-1; TCRdb's D call, TRBD2, is unchecked because there is no DNA. This chain's CDR3 is CASSRTGTEFF. The full variable domain, rest sourced from reference TRBV13 and TRBJ2-1, is AAGVIQSPRHLIKEKRETATLKCYPIPRHDTVYWYQQGPGQDPQFLISFYEKMQSDKGSIPDRFSAQQFSDYHSELNMSSLELGDSALYFCASSRTGTEFFGPGTRLTVL.